This paragraph reports one T cell receptor beta chain. With 1 base removed from V and 4 bases from J, the gap between germline ends came to 12 bases. The CDR3 sequence is 14 residues long. Germline assignment: CDR1 SGHDT and CDR2 YYEEEE. Study processing details: Reference gene primer amplification gave nucleated cell count estimates. TCRdb's table, derived via immunoSEQ multiplex PCR, lists solely in-frame clones and lacks some. From that table come the V and J calls and clone size; the DNA was used to work out D and trimming. The repertoire holds about 270,000 clones, approximately 90% seen once, with 2% to 2.5% in the top ten. This record belongs to a study of blood T cell repertoires in COVID-19. Across the study: COVID-19 samples collected from the United States, Italy and Spain covered acute and convalescent phases. The cDNA or gDNA used as material had been derived from T cells, B-cell-depleted T cells, or PBMCs.

Participant-reported clinical history was the basis for cohort assignment. The rearrangement links TRBV5-6 to TRBJ2-7, with D uncertain. Sequencing was performed on PBMCs or T cells enriched from blood (not recorded which). The origin of this receptor is a woman in her thirties or forties with acute COVID-19. CDR3 region: CASSLSRHKYEQYF. The CDR3 bases are TGTGCCAGCAGCTTGAGCCGACACAAATACGAGCAGTACTTC.